The 14 T cell receptor beta chains listed next were all sequenced from one sample in a study of T-cell memory formation after mild COVID-19. Each CDR3 protein is one row after TCRdb ran MiXCR on the 5' RACE reads. Of roughly 280,000 distinct CDR3 sequences in the sample, 8% to 10% were seen once. Sequencing was done on a sample of PBMCs or a T cell subset sorted from them (not recorded which). The receptor set was obtained from a young man who had mild COVID-19 (a few samples of this study predate the infection). Cell type and time point are not known.

This clonotype was counted between two and nine times. The genes are TRBV24-1 and TRBJ1-6; no clear D gene. Germline-derived CDR1 and CDR2 are KGHDR and SFDVKD. V gave up 3 bases and J gave up 6 bases, with 5 bases separating them. CDR3 length equals 13 residues. This CDR3 reads CATSDGFNSPLHF. Here the CDR3 DNA reads TGTGCCACCAGTGATGGGTTTAATTCACCCCTCCACTTT.

This clonotype was counted many times. This sequence joins TRBV5-1 and TRBJ2-3; 13 positions agree with TRBD2. The CDR3 covers 16 residues. Germline assignment: CDR1 SGHRS and CDR2 YFSETQ. J gave up 5 bases and V 4 bases, and 7 bases lay outside the gene matches. CDR3 DNA: TGCGCCAGCAGCCGGGGACTAGCGGGGTCTGAAGATACGCAGTATTTT. This translates into CASSRGLAGSEDTQYF.

This clonotype has ten or more counts. The chain joins TRBV12-3 or TRBV12-4 to TRBJ2-3; D not resolved. This CDR3 contains 12 residues. Trimming removed 3 bases from V and 6 bases from J, with 7 bases in between. The CDR3 DNA sequence: TGTGCCAGCAGTTTCCGTGCTGATACGCAGTATTTT. It specifies CASSFRADTQYF.

The chain employs TRBV24-1 and TRBJ1-2; perhaps TRBD1 as D (6 bases). V lost 7 bases and J lost 4, with 15 bases in between. This CDR3 is 14 amino acids long. Germline loops: CDR1 KGHDR, CDR2 SFDVKD. The CDR3 loop is CATSSPGHVYGYTF. The CDR3 DNA follows: TGTGCCACCAGCTCTCCGGGACATGTCTATGGCTACACCTTC.

This clonotype was picked up a small number of times. The chain recombines TRBV20-1 with TRBJ1-4; the match to TRBD1 covers 9 bases. The germline V gene has CDR1 DFQATT and CDR2 SNEGSKA (reference sequence). Trimming cost V 6 bases and J 8 bases; bases outside gene matches: 7. The CDR3 contains 13 residues. CDR3 loop: CSAERGQGEKLFF. The DNA for the CDR3 is TGCAGTGCGGAAAGGGGACAGGGAGAAAAACTGTTTTTT.

The rearrangement links TRBV24-1 to TRBJ1-1, with D uncertain. Trimming shortened V by 10 bases and J by 1 base, and 9 bases separated the two germline ends. Per germline, CDR1 KGHDR and CDR2 SFDVKD. CDR3 length: 12 residues. In DNA, the CDR3 is TGTGCCACGGAGGAGGGGAACACTGAAGCTTTCTTT. Protein sequence: CATEEGNTEAFF.

This clonotype was picked up a small number of times. The rearrangement joins TRBV6-5 to TRBJ2-3; the D call may be TRBD1 or TRBD2 (5 bases each). V lost 4 bases and J lost 7, with 12 bases in between. Per germline, CDR1 MNHEY and CDR2 SVGAGI. CDR3 length: 13 residues. The CDR3 protein is CASSSSGTYTQYF. For the CDR3, the DNA is TGTGCCAGCAGTTCATCCGGGACGTATACGCAGTATTTT.

This clonotype was seen repeatedly, ten times or more. V and J are TRBV24-1 and TRBJ1-2; 9 bases map to TRBD1. Germline V gene sequence: CDR1 KGHDR, CDR2 SFDVKD. The CDR3 extends over 15 amino acids. The J segment lost 2 bases and the V segment lost 4 bases, leaving 4 bases of the junction unmatched. CDR3 loop: CATSDPGQGNYGYTF. The CDR3 region has the DNA TGTGCCACCAGTGACCCCGGACAGGGGAACTATGGCTACACCTTC.

This clonotype was detected only a few times. This chain links TRBV4-3 with TRBJ2-1; TRBD1 matches at 11 bases. CDR1 is LGHNA, CDR2 YSLEER, per germline. V was pared by 3 bases and J by 6 bases, with 7 bases of the junction left unmatched. The CDR3 is 16 amino acids. CDR3 loop: CASSHTGTGGFNEQFF. The CDR3 coding sequence is TGCGCCAGCAGCCATACCGGGACAGGGGGTTTCAATGAGCAGTTCTTC.

This chain links TRBV4-3 with TRBJ1-6; D gene ambiguous. From germline, CDR1 is LGHNA and CDR2 YSLEER. This CDR3 spans 16 amino acids. With 0 bases removed from V and 5 bases from J, the gap between germline ends came to 11 bases. The DNA for the CDR3 is TGCGCCAGCAGCCAAGATTGGGCAGGAGATAATTCACCCCTCCACTTT. Its translation: CASSQDWAGDNSPLHF.

The chain uses TRBV7-9 and TRBJ1-2; 10 nucleotides agree with TRBD1. The germline V gene has CDR1 SEHNR and CDR2 FQNEAQ (reference sequence). This CDR3 spans 13 amino acids. The V segment lost 7 bases and the J segment 6 bases; nucleotides outside the gene matches: 5. The CDR3: CASKTGGVDGYTF. The CDR3 nucleotides are TGTGCCAGCAAGACAGGGGGCGTTGATGGCTACACCTTC.

This clonotype came up a few times. The chain recombines TRBV5-1 with TRBJ2-5; no clear D gene. The CDR3 runs to 16 residues. In germline, CDR1 is SGHRS, CDR2 YFSETQ. The V and J ends lost 0 bases and 4 bases respectively, with 16 bases between them. The DNA of the CDR3 is TGCGCCAGCAGCTTGGCCTCTGTTAGTCAGGCAGAGACCCAGTACTTC. Protein product: CASSLASVSQAETQYF.

The chain couples TRBV20-1 to TRBJ2-7, with 9 positions matching TRBD1. Germline V gene sequence: CDR1 DFQATT, CDR2 SNEGSKA (reference sequence). V lost 5 bases, J lost 2 bases, and 7 bases stayed unmatched. This CDR3 region has 14 residues. CDR3 residues: CSALTDRGAYEQYF. For the CDR3, the DNA is TGCAGTGCTTTGACGGACAGGGGCGCCTACGAGCAGTACTTC.

The gene calls are TRBV7-6 and TRBJ1-1; tentative D call: TRBD1 (6 bases). CDR1 and CDR2 (germline): SGHVS, FNYEAQ. The CDR3 sequence is 16 residues long. V was cut by 2 bases and J by 0 bases, with 13 bases left in between. The CDR3 region is CASSLRGDRLNTEAFF. CDR3 in DNA: TGTGCCAGCAGCTTACGGGGCGACAGGTTGAACACTGAAGCTTTCTTT. The entire variable domain, with the rest obtained from reference TRBV7-6 and TRBJ1-1, is as follows: GAGVSQSPRYKVTKRGQDVALRCDPISGHVSLYWYRQALGQGPEFLTYFNYEAQQDKSGLPNDRFSAERPEGSISTLTIQRTEQRDSAMYRCASSLRGDRLNTEAFFGQGTRLTVV.